One sample yielded the 20 T cell receptor beta chains listed below, sequenced in a study of vaccination and CD4 T cells after COVID-19. Treatment indicated: 10-day PBMC culture with coronavirus spike peptide pools or control peptides (ViraFEST assay). From the unexposed donor, CD4+ T cells were collected ahead of the COVID-19 pandemic (2011-2018). These receptors have no identified antigens. Cultured CD4+ T-cell DNA underwent Oncomine TCR Beta short-read sequencing. TCRdb itself ran the PCR reads through MiXCR, one entry per CDR3 protein. The repertoire holds several thousand distinct CDR3 sequences, with under 45% as singletons. The sequencing input was CD4+ T cells from blood, cultured in vitro. Receptors were obtained from a human donor in good health.

This clonotype was seen only a few times. The rearrangement uses TRBV6-2 or TRBV6-3 and TRBJ1-1; D remains unclear. Germline CDR1 reads MNHEY; CDR2 reads SVGEGT. Trimming cost V 2 bases and J 10 bases, with 8 bases left between them. CDR3 length: 11 amino acids. Here the CDR3 reads CASSYRVGAFF. DNA of the CDR3: TGTGCCAGCAGTTACAGGGTTGGAGCTTTCTTT.

The chain couples TRBV2 to TRBJ2-4, with D perhaps TRBD1 (6 bases). The CDR3 sequence is 14 residues long. V lost 8 bases, J lost 5 bases, and 16 bases lay in between. The V gene's germline CDR1 is SNHLY and CDR2 FYNNEI. The CDR3 DNA is TGTGCCAGCGCCGAACGGGCAGGGGAAAACATTCAGTACTTC. This translates into CASAERAGENIQYF. Looking up the rest from reference TRBV2 and TRBJ2-4 gives the full variable domain: EPEVTQTPSHQVTQMGQEVILRCVPISNHLYFYWYRQILGQKVEFLVSFYNNEISEKSEIFDDQFSVERPDGSNFTLKIRSTKLEDSAMYFCASAERAGENIQYFGAGTRLSVL.

This clonotype was counted between two and nine times. The V call is TRBV6-1, the J call TRBJ1-2, with 7 bases matching TRBD1. The CDR3 consists of 14 residues. From germline, CDR1 is MNHNS and CDR2 SASEGT. V was pared by 2 bases and J by 8 bases, with 8 bases of the junction left unmatched. CDR3 coding DNA: TGTGCCAGCAGTGAAACCGGGACAGCCAAGGGCTACACCTTC. Translation: CASSETGTAKGYTF.

The rearrangement links TRBV20-1 to TRBJ2-5, with 8 nucleotides matching TRBD2. V lost 3 bases and J lost 5; bases outside the gene matches: 5. CDR3 length: 13 residues. Per germline, CDR1 DFQATT and CDR2 SNEGSKA (reference sequence). As DNA, the CDR3 is TGCAGTGCTAGCCCAGCGGGGGAGGAGACCCAGTACTTC. This translates into CSASPAGEETQYF.

This clonotype was observed a handful of times. This chain uses TRBV20-1 with TRBJ1-1; D is uncertain. CDR3 length equals 11 residues. V lost 7 bases and J lost 1, with 7 bases in between. The V gene's germline CDR1 is DFQATT and CDR2 SNEGSKA (reference sequence). The CDR3 nucleotides are TGCAGTGTTCCGGGGAACACTGAAGCTTTCTTT. Residues: CSVPGNTEAFF.

The V and J genes are TRBV11-2 and TRBJ1-2; no reliable D call. Germline V CDR1 and CDR2: SGHAT, FQNNGV. This CDR3 contains 15 residues. The V end lost 0 bases, the J end lost 4 bases, and 12 bases lay between the germline ends. This chain's CDR3 is CASSLESGDIYGYTF. CDR3 in DNA: TGTGCCAGCAGCTTAGAGTCGGGCGATATCTATGGCTACACCTTC. Based on the CDR3 plus reference TRBV11-2 and TRBJ1-2, the full variable domain is EAGVAQSPRYKIIEKRQSVAFWCNPISGHATLYWYQQILGQGPKLLIQFQNNGVVDDSQLPKDRFSAERLKGVDSTLKIQPAKLEDSAVYLCASSLESGDIYGYTFGSGTRLTVV.

This chain's CDR3 is CASSLRDRNDNEQFF. Here the CDR3 DNA reads TGTGCCAGCAGCCTACGGGACAGGAATGACAATGAGCAGTTCTTC. The chain has TRBV7-9 and TRBJ2-1, with 8 bases matching TRBD1. Germline V CDR1 and CDR2: SEHNR, FQNEAQ (reference sequence). V shed 5 bases and J 5 bases; nucleotides not matched to a gene: 8. The CDR3 runs to 15 residues. Variable domain in full (rest from reference TRBV7-9 and TRBJ2-1): DTGVSQNPRHKITKRGQNVTFRCDPISEHNRLYWYRQTLGQGPEFLTYFQNEAQLEKSRLLSDRFSAERPKGSFSTLEIQRTEQGDSAMYLCASSLRDRNDNEQFFGPGTRLTVL.

The J gene is TRBJ2-3, the V gene TRBV6-4; D assignment may be TRBD1 or TRBD2 (7 bases each). V lost 0 bases and J 4 bases, leaving 14 bases between the germline ends. There are 16 residues in the CDR3. CDR1 is MRHNA and CDR2 is SNTAGT in the germline V gene. The DNA for the CDR3 is TGTGCCAGCAGTGACTCGGGGCAGGGGGGGTCAGATACGCAGTATTTT. The encoded protein is CASSDSGQGGSDTQYF.

This chain links TRBV6-1 with TRBJ1-2; unclear D gene. V dropped 5 bases and J dropped 3 bases, with 16 bases sitting between them. Germline V gene data show CDR1 as MNHNS and CDR2 as SASEGT. The CDR3 contains 15 residues. This CDR3 reads CASSTPSAMYYGYTF. The CDR3 coding sequence is TGTGCCAGCAGTACCCCGAGCGCAATGTACTATGGCTACACCTTC.

V usage is TRBV20-1 and J usage is TRBJ2-3, with 9 bases aligning to TRBD2. The CDR3 totals 17 residues. Germline trimming cut 5 bases from V and 0 bases from J; bases unmatched to any gene: 12. Germline assignment: CDR1 DFQATT and CDR2 SNEGSKA (reference sequence). CDR3 sequence (DNA): TGCAGTGCTGTAAGGGCTAGCGGGGTGCTAAGCACAGATACGCAGTATTTT. It codes for CSAVRASGVLSTDTQYF.

This clonotype was found a few times. The chain has TRBV6-2 or TRBV6-3 and TRBJ1-1, with 7 nucleotides matching TRBD1. The V and J ends lost 8 bases and 4 bases, in that order; junction bases with no gene match: 10. Germline assignment: CDR1 MNHEY and CDR2 SVGEGT. CDR3 length equals 14 residues. The CDR3 DNA follows: TGTGCCAGCTTTCCCTGGGCAGGGGGCACTGAAGCTTTCTTT. It yields the protein CASFPWAGGTEAFF.

The gene calls are TRBV21-1 and TRBJ2-3; the table's D call, TRBD1, was not checked against the DNA. TRBV21-1 is a listed pseudogene. The CDR3 covers 16 residues. CDR3 in DNA: TGTGCCAGCAGCCCCCTCGGCGGGCTCCACACAGATACGCAGTATTTT. It specifies CASSPLGGLHTDTQYF.

This sequence joins TRBV19 and TRBJ2-7; TRBD1 agrees at 9 bases. From germline, CDR1 is LNHDA and CDR2 SQIVND (reference sequence). This CDR3 has 15 residues. V dropped 1 base and J dropped 3; count of bases not matched to a gene: 4. The DNA of the CDR3 is TGTGCCAGTAGTATAGGGGGGACAGGGAACTACGAGCAGTACTTC. This sequence encodes CASSIGGTGNYEQYF.

This clonotype rates as medium-sized. The genes are TRBV12-3 or TRBV12-4 and TRBJ2-1, with 7 bases matching TRBD1. The CDR3 loop spans 14 amino acids. Trimming took 1 base from V and 8 from J; bases not matched to a gene: 5. The CDR3 spells CASSLGNRGDEQFF. CDR3 in DNA: TGTGCCAGCAGTTTAGGGAACAGGGGCGATGAGCAGTTCTTC.

V usage is TRBV20-1 and J usage is TRBJ1-2; D is ambiguous. V lost 4 bases and J lost 5, with 17 bases in between. CDR1 is DFQATT, CDR2 SNEGSKA, per germline (reference sequence). CDR3 length: 14 residues. CDR3 nucleotides: TGCAGTGCTACCCTCCCCCGGCCGGGGTATGGCTACACCTTC. Translation: CSATLPRPGYGYTF.

This clonotype came up a few times. V usage is TRBV19 and J usage is TRBJ1-6; the D is unclear. V shed 2 bases and J shed 0 bases, with 14 bases lying between them. Looked up from germline, CDR1 is LNHDA and CDR2 is SQIVND (reference sequence). The CDR3 has 18 amino acids. CDR3 in amino acids: CASSIQSLGSSYNSPLHF. CDR3 coding DNA: TGTGCCAGTAGTATACAATCTCTCGGGAGCTCCTATAATTCACCCCTCCACTTT.

This clonotype was detected once. The rearrangement links TRBV10-3 to TRBJ2-7, with unresolved D. CDR1 and CDR2 (germline): ENHRY, SYGVKD. The V end was cut by 0 bases, the J end by 4 bases, with 7 bases between. The CDR3 spans 13 residues. The CDR3 DNA reads as TGTGCCATCAGTGAGTCTTGGGAATACGAGCAGTACTTC. It is translated as CAISESWEYEQYF.

The rearrangement links TRBV29-1 to TRBJ1-2; D might be TRBD1 (6 bases). Germline lookup yields CDR1 SQVTM and CDR2 ANQGSEA. The CDR3 consists of 11 residues. The V gene lost 7 bases and the J gene lost 4 bases, with 10 bases spanning the gap. The CDR3 region is CSGGDTYGYTF. The CDR3 region has the DNA TGCAGCGGGGGGGACACCTATGGCTACACCTTC.

The genes are TRBV28 and TRBJ1-2; D not certain. CDR3 size: 12 residues. The germline gives CDR1 MDHEN, CDR2 SYDVKM. V was shortened by 6 bases and J by 7 bases, with 12 bases between the two germline ends. The CDR3 bases are TGTGCCAGCAGCGTTTTTAGCAGTGGCTACACCTTC. This translates into CASSVFSSGYTF.

This clonotype is categorized as medium-sized. The chain is built from TRBV27 and TRBJ1-5; D gene unclear. Trimming took off 3 bases at V and 5 bases at J, with 8 bases between the two ends. There are 13 residues in the CDR3. Per germline, CDR1 MNHEY and CDR2 SMNVEV (reference sequence). In DNA, the CDR3 is TGTGCCAGCAGTTTCGGCGAGGATCAGCCCCAGCATTTT. Its protein is CASSFGEDQPQHF.